These 30 T cell receptor beta chains were sequenced from one sample in a study of cytomegalovirus exposure and HLA in healthy donors. PCR amplification relied on 60 Vbeta primers (plus 13 Jbeta primers). The method was immunoSEQ multiplex PCR; TCRdb's version includes in-frame clones alone and lacks a portion of them. The sample lists roughly 120,000 clones, 84% occurring once. The specimen sequenced was PBMCs. The receptors come from a woman aged 18-29 years in good health and CMV-seropositive.

The chain couples TRBV11-3 to TRBJ2-1; D call uncertain. The CDR3 has 15 residues. CDR1 is SGHNT and CDR2 is YENEEA in the germline V gene. The V end was cut by 5 bases, the J end by 5 bases, with 16 bases between. The CDR3 spells CASSHLLSRDNEQFF. CDR3 DNA: TGTGCCAGCAGCCATCTCCTGAGCCGGGACAATGAGCAGTTCTTC.

This clone was observed once. CDR3 in DNA: TGTGCCTGGAGTTCTGGGACAGGGGTACCCCAAGAGACCCAGTACTTC. As protein: CAWSSGTGVPQETQYF. V and J are TRBV30 and TRBJ2-5; 10 bases agree with TRBD1. After removal of 2 bases from V and 1 base from J, the junction contained 7 bases not matched to a gene. This CDR3 is built from 16 residues. CDR1 and CDR2 (germline): GTSNPN, SVGIG (reference sequence).

The J gene is TRBJ1-5, the V gene TRBV28; D perhaps matches TRBD1 (6 bases). The CDR3 covers 15 residues. Germline CDR1 MDHEN, CDR2 SYDVKM. V lost 3 bases and J lost 4, with 13 bases in between. The CDR3 nucleotides are TGTGCCAGCAGTTTTTCTCAGGGGTGGAATCAGCCCCAGCATTTT. It yields the protein CASSFSQGWNQPQHF.

V gene TRBV5-1 combines with J gene TRBJ2-3; 7 nucleotides agree with TRBD1. V dropped 2 bases and J dropped 3; count of bases not matched to a gene: 3. The CDR3 sequence is 14 residues long. Germline assignment: CDR1 SGHRS and CDR2 YFSETQ. CDR3 sequence (DNA): TGCGCCAGCAGCTTACACAGGGGAACAGATACGCAGTATTTT. This codes for CASSLHRGTDTQYF.

V gene TRBV11-3 combines with J gene TRBJ2-2; the D gene is possibly TRBD1 (5 bases). V gave up 5 bases and J gave up 4 bases, with 11 bases separating them. This CDR3 is 14 amino acids long. CDR1 and CDR2 from the germline V gene are SGHNT and YENEEA. CDR3 protein: CASSLTASTGELFF. Written as DNA, the CDR3 is TGTGCCAGCAGCCTGACAGCGAGCACCGGGGAGCTGTTTTTT.

J is TRBJ1-2 and V is TRBV5-1; D uncertain. The CDR3 contains 14 residues. CDR1 is SGHRS and CDR2 is YFSETQ in the germline V gene. Trimming shortened V by 0 bases and J by 2 bases, and 8 bases separated the two germline ends. CDR3 region: CASSLGTENYGYTF. Here the CDR3 DNA reads TGCGCCAGCAGCTTGGGAACAGAGAACTATGGCTACACCTTC.

The chain uses TRBV9 and TRBJ2-5; 9 nucleotides align to TRBD2. The CDR3 consists of 14 residues. With V trimmed by 2 bases and J by 5 bases, 4 bases remained unmatched. Per the germline V gene, CDR1 is SGDLS and CDR2 is YYNGEE. The CDR3 nucleotides are TGTGCCAGCAGCGTCCTAGCGGGGTATGAGACCCAGTACTTC. Amino acids: CASSVLAGYETQYF.

This chain connects TRBV7-9 to TRBJ2-7; the D gene is possibly TRBD1 (5 bases). Germline CDR1 and CDR2: SEHNR and FQNEAQ (reference sequence). This CDR3 spans 14 amino acids. V was trimmed by 1 base and J by 4 bases, leaving 11 bases between them. CDR3 coding DNA: TGTGCCAGCAGCTTAGGTGGACACTTATACGAGCAGTACTTC. As protein: CASSLGGHLYEQYF.

The chain couples TRBV5-4 to TRBJ2-7; 7 nucleotides agree with TRBD2. The CDR3 totals 13 residues. From germline, CDR1 is SGHNT and CDR2 YYREEE (reference sequence). After removal of 4 bases from V and 3 bases from J, the junction contained 4 bases not matched to a gene. DNA for the CDR3: TGTGCCAGCAGCCTACCGGGGGGCTACGAGCAGTACTTC. This codes for CASSLPGGYEQYF. The variable domain in full, completed from reference TRBV5-4 and TRBJ2-7, reads ETGVTQSPTHLIKTRGQQVTLRCSSQSGHNTVSWYQQALGQGPQFIFQYYREEENGRGNFPPRFSGLQFPNYSSELNVNALELDDSALYLCASSLPGGYEQYFGPGTRLTVT.

This chain connects TRBV10-2 to TRBJ1-6, with 8 bases fitting TRBD1. V dropped 5 bases and J dropped 5; count of bases not matched to a gene: 8. Germline V gene data show CDR1 as WSHSY and CDR2 as SAAADI. The CDR3 contains 16 residues. CDR3 coding DNA: TGCGCCAGCAGTAGCGGACAGGGAGTAGATAATTCACCCCTCCACTTT. It encodes CASSSGQGVDNSPLHF.

The V gene is TRBV6-1, the J gene TRBJ1-5; D call uncertain. Germline CDR1 is MNHNS and CDR2 is SASEGT. Trimming left V 6 bases short and J 7 bases short, with 10 bases between. This CDR3 region has 12 residues. The CDR3: CASRSDLQPQHF. The CDR3 coding sequence is TGTGCCAGCAGGTCAGACTTACAGCCCCAGCATTTT.

The V and J genes are TRBV4-1 and TRBJ2-3, with 7 bases lining up with TRBD2. This CDR3 region has 16 residues. The trim removed 2 bases at V and 5 bases at J, leaving 10 bases unmatched. The germline gives CDR1 MGHRA, CDR2 YSYEKL. CDR3 sequence (DNA): TGCGCCAGCAGCCAAAATCCAGTGGGGGGGGAAGATACGCAGTATTTT. This encodes CASSQNPVGGEDTQYF.

The table lists this clone with a few counts. J is TRBJ2-5 and V is TRBV7-2, with 7 bases lining up with TRBD2. The CDR3 extends over 14 amino acids. Trimming took 1 base from V and 4 from J; bases not matched to a gene: 3. Looked up from germline, CDR1 is SGHTA and CDR2 is FQGNSA. The CDR3 DNA reads TGTGCCAGCAGCTTAGGTCCGGGAGGAGAGACCCAGTACTTC. It is translated as CASSLGPGGETQYF.

The V call is TRBV27, the J call TRBJ1-1, with D perhaps TRBD1 (6 bases). The V end lost 4 bases, the J end lost 0 bases, and 15 bases lay between the germline ends. Per the germline V gene, CDR1 is MNHEY and CDR2 is SMNVEV (reference sequence). There are 16 residues in the CDR3. The CDR3 loop reads CASSSGQPIMNTEAFF. CDR3 nucleotides: TGTGCCAGCAGTTCAGGACAGCCCATCATGAACACTGAAGCTTTCTTT.

The chain recombines TRBV4-1 with TRBJ2-1; 8 bases line up with TRBD1. The CDR3 runs 17 residues. CDR1 is MGHRA, CDR2 YSYEKL, per germline. With 1 base clipped from V and 4 bases from J, the junction kept 9 bases outside the gene matches. The CDR3 loop reads CASSQAPTGGRYNEQFF. The DNA of the CDR3 is TGCGCCAGCAGCCAAGCCCCTACAGGGGGAAGATACAATGAGCAGTTCTTC.

The V call is TRBV10-1, the J call TRBJ2-5; 9 bases agree with TRBD2. The CDR3 has 15 residues. The V gene end was trimmed by 5 bases and the J gene end by 4 bases; junction bases not matched to a gene: 8. CDR1 is WNHNN and CDR2 is SYGVQD in the germline V gene (reference sequence). The CDR3 DNA is TGCGCCAGCAGTACCGTGGCGGGGGGGGGAGAGACCCAGTACTTC. Protein: CASSTVAGGGETQYF.

This chain links TRBV28 with TRBJ2-5; no firm D call. The germline gives CDR1 MDHEN, CDR2 SYDVKM. The CDR3 spans 16 residues. Between the trimmed V and J ends, which lost 2 bases and 2 bases, there was a span of 15 bases. For the CDR3, the DNA is TGTGCCAGCAGTTTAACCGCCCAACCCGGGCAAGAGACCCAGTACTTC. It translates to CASSLTAQPGQETQYF.

V usage is TRBV4-1 and J usage is TRBJ2-5; 10 bases fit TRBD2. J gave up 0 bases and V 1 base, and 2 bases lay outside the gene matches. Germline-derived CDR1 and CDR2 are MGHRA and YSYEKL. This CDR3 has 16 residues. The CDR3 protein is CASSQGLAGDQETQYF. The CDR3 region has the DNA TGCGCCAGCAGCCAAGGGCTAGCGGGAGACCAAGAGACCCAGTACTTC.

CDR3 in amino acids: CASSLGGGAYEQYF. CDR3 coding DNA: TGTGCCAGCAGCTTAGGCGGGGGGGCCTACGAGCAGTACTTC. J is TRBJ2-7 and V is TRBV7-6, with TRBD2 identical over 9 bases. This CDR3 contains 14 residues. V shed 1 base, J shed 2 bases, and the junction held 0 bases outside the gene matches. Germline CDR1 and CDR2: SGHVS and FNYEAQ.

The V call is TRBV30, the J call TRBJ1-2; possible D gene TRBD1, 5 bases. The CDR3 extends over 12 amino acids. The V end was cut by 2 bases, the J end by 8 bases, with 12 bases between. Germline CDR1 and CDR2: GTSNPN and SVGIG (reference sequence). CDR3: CAWSLRGLGYTF. CDR3 nucleotide sequence: TGTGCCTGGAGTCTTAGGGGATTAGGCTACACCTTC.

The V gene is TRBV7-3, the J gene TRBJ2-5; 8 nucleotides match TRBD1. This CDR3 has 13 amino acids. Germline V lookup: CDR1 SGHTA, CDR2 FQGTGA. After removal of 5 bases from V and 4 bases from J, the junction contained 3 bases not matched to a gene. The CDR3 spells CASSAGGVETQYF. The CDR3 DNA is TGTGCCAGCAGCGCAGGGGGCGTAGAGACCCAGTACTTC.

Here the CDR3 reads CASSLAQGTDTQYF. CDR3 nucleotide sequence: TGTGCCAGCAGCTTGGCGCAGGGGACAGATACGCAGTATTTT. This sequence joins TRBV5-5 and TRBJ2-3; tentatively, D is TRBD1 (6 bases). V was shortened by 0 bases and J by 3 bases, with 8 bases between the two germline ends. CDR1 and CDR2 from the germline V gene are SGHKS and YYEKEE (reference sequence). CDR3 length: 14 residues.

J is TRBJ1-1 and V is TRBV7-8; no clear D gene. CDR1 and CDR2 from the germline V gene are SGHVS and FQNEAQ. The CDR3 is made up of 15 amino acids. Trimming took off 2 bases at V and 2 bases at J, with 12 bases between the two ends. CDR3: CASSLQLAGNTEAFF. CDR3 sequence (DNA): TGTGCCAGCAGCTTACAGCTAGCGGGAAACACTGAAGCTTTCTTT.

The chain is built from TRBV4-1 and TRBJ2-5, with D perhaps matching TRBD2 (5 bases). Germline CDR1 MGHRA, CDR2 YSYEKL. This CDR3 comprises 13 residues. Trimming stripped 3 bases from V and 4 bases from J, with 9 bases between. CDR3 in amino acids: CASSQQGGETQYF. The CDR3 DNA follows: TGCGCCAGCAGCCAGCAAGGAGGAGAGACCCAGTACTTC.

The chain joins TRBV10-3 to TRBJ2-1; 9 bases agree with TRBD1. CDR1 and CDR2 (germline): ENHRY, SYGVKD. The ends lost 9 bases at V and 8 bases at J; junction bases unmatched: 11. This CDR3 contains 14 residues. The CDR3 nucleotides read TGTGCCATACTGAACCGGGACAGGGCTGATGAGCAGTTCTTC. It encodes CAILNRDRADEQFF.

The genes are TRBV29-1 and TRBJ2-5; D unclear. CDR3 size: 13 residues. With 7 bases removed from V and 3 bases from J, the gap between germline ends came to 15 bases. Germline V gene lookup returns CDR1 SQVTM and CDR2 ANQGSEA. The CDR3 loop reads CSAQARLEETQYF. CDR3 bases: TGCAGCGCTCAGGCCAGGTTGGAAGAGACCCAGTACTTC. The variable domain in full, with the rest retrieved from reference TRBV29-1 and TRBJ2-5, is SAVISQKPSRDICQRGTSLTIQCQVDSQVTMMFWYRQQPGQSLTLIATANQGSEATYESGFVIDKFPISRPNLTFSTLTVSNMSPEDSSIYLCSAQARLEETQYFGPGTRLLVL.

This chain uses TRBV27 with TRBJ2-7, with D possibly being TRBD1 (6 bases). The CDR3 has 16 residues. Trimming took off 3 bases at V and 6 bases at J, with 21 bases between the two ends. Germline V lookup: CDR1 MNHEY, CDR2 SMNVEV (reference sequence). The CDR3 sequence: CASSLGVQGPMSEQYF. The CDR3, as DNA: TGTGCCAGCAGTTTGGGGGTCCAGGGGCCCATGAGCGAGCAGTACTTC.

The rearrangement uses TRBV5-1 and TRBJ1-2, with TRBD1 identical over 9 bases. Germline V gene lookup returns CDR1 SGHRS and CDR2 YFSETQ. V lost 7 bases, J lost 8 bases, and 12 bases stayed unmatched. The CDR3 runs to 14 residues. CDR3 protein: CASRGQGGTYGYTF. In nucleotides, the CDR3 is TGCGCCAGCCGGGGACAGGGTGGGACATACGGCTACACCTTC.

V gene TRBV29-1 combines with J gene TRBJ1-2; TRBD1 matches 8 bases. V lost 8 bases, J lost 8 bases, and 7 bases stayed unmatched. The CDR3 totals 11 residues. Germline V gene data show CDR1 as SQVTM and CDR2 as ANQGSEA. The CDR3 DNA reads TGCAGCTCCCAGACAGGGGTCGGCTACACCTTC. Encoded protein: CSSQTGVGYTF.

This clone was seen only once. The chain joins TRBV30 to TRBJ1-2; 8 bases match TRBD1. The trim removed 2 bases at V and 6 bases at J, leaving 5 bases unmatched. Germline CDR1 and CDR2: GTSNPN and SVGIG (reference sequence). This CDR3 has 13 residues. CDR3 nucleotide sequence: TGTGCCTGGAGTCAACACAGGGGGGATGGCTACACCTTC. Protein product: CAWSQHRGDGYTF.